This T cell receptor beta chain was documented in a study of shared clonotypes between healthy human individuals. The study, taken as a whole, reports: Generation probability values for non-shared clonotypes were lower than those for clonotypes shared by all four donors.

As regards this clone: Its target is not known.

Here immunoSEQ multiplex PCR was the method, and the copy in TCRdb shows in-frame clones only, minus some. Of approximately 940,000 clones listed, 60% to 85% are singletons. CDR3 length equals 14 residues. V was shortened by 4 bases and J by 7 bases, with 13 bases between the two germline ends. Germline CDR1 MGHRA, CDR2 YSYEKL. This chain connects TRBV4-1 to TRBJ2-2, with D perhaps matching TRBD2 (7 bases). This TCR was sampled from a man between 18 and 29 years old in good health. Sample: memory CD4+ T cells sorted from blood. The subset here: CD45RA-negative fraction. Written as DNA, the CDR3 is TGCGCCAGCAGCCTCCCGGGGGGCAGCGGGGAGCTGTTTTTT. Encoded protein: CASSLPGGSGELFF.